Reported below is one T cell receptor (beta chain). This specimen comes from a study of T cell responses to AZD1222 COVID-19 vaccine. V trimming: 6 bases; J trimming: 3 bases; junction bases outside the gene matches: 4. Germline-derived CDR1 and CDR2 are SNHLY and FYNNEI. The CDR3 is 15 residues long. Sequenced by immunoSEQ multiplex PCR; TCRdb stores in-frame clones only, minus some. The sample shows around 200,000 clones, around 94% of them seen only once. This chain uses TRBV2 with TRBJ2-7; 14 nucleotides line up with TRBD2. The receptor's source is an adult who received the AZD1222 COVID-19 vaccine. The specimen was peripheral blood, collected 28 days after the second AZD1222 dose. The CDR3 nucleotides read TGTGCCAGCAGGGGGACTAGCGGGGGCAACTACGAGCAGTACTTC. The encoded protein is CASRGTSGGNYEQYF.